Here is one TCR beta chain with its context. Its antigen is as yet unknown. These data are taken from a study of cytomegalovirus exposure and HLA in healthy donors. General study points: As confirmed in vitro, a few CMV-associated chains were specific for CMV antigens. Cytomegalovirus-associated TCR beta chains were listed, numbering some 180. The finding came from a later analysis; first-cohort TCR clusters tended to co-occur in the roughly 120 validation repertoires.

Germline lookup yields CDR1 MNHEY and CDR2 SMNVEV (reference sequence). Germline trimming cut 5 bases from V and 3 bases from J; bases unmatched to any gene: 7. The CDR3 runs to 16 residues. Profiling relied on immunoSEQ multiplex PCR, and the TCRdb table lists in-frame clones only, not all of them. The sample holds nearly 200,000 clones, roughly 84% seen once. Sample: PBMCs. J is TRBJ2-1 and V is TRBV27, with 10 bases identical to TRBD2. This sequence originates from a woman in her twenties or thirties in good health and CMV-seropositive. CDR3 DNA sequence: TGTGCCAGCAGTATGGAAGGACTAGCGGACTACAATGAGCAGTTCTTC. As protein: CASSMEGLADYNEQFF.